One and the same sample provided the 10 T cell receptor beta chains below, sequenced in a study of liver allograft versus peripheral blood T cells. Study-level background: Liver transplant recipients had T cell receptor repertoires compared between transplanted liver and peripheral blood.

TCRdb re-called the reads through MiXCR, storing one row per CDR3 protein. The sample holds a few thousand distinct CDR3 sequences, 11% to 15% seen once. The receptors here all came from a human patient who had a liver transplant. The graft donor may have given rise to some T cells.

This clonotype has more than one count but fewer than ten. V is TRBV19 and J is TRBJ1-5; D might be TRBD1 (5 bases). In germline, CDR1 is LNHDA, CDR2 SQIVND (reference sequence). This CDR3 is 13 amino acids long. Trimming removed 7 bases at V and 5 bases at J, with 12 bases between. As DNA, the CDR3 is TGTGCCAGTAAATCCGGGGGGTATCAGCCCCAGCATTTT. Encoded protein: CASKSGGYQPQHF.

This clonotype was observed at least ten times. The chain employs TRBV7-9 and TRBJ2-6; 8 bases align to TRBD1. The germline gives CDR1 SEHNR, CDR2 FQNEAQ (reference sequence). This CDR3 spans 18 amino acids. The V and J ends lost 3 bases and 3 bases, in that order; junction bases with no gene match: 10. The CDR3 DNA reads as TGTGCCAGCAGCTTTCCCCAGGGGGCAGTTCTTGGGGCCAACGTCCTGACTTTC. Translated: CASSFPQGAVLGANVLTF.

The rearrangement joins TRBV28 to TRBJ1-6, with D tentatively TRBD1 (6 bases). The CDR3 length is 12 residues. Germline V gives CDR1 MDHEN, CDR2 SYDVKM. V was shortened by 6 bases and J by 15 bases, with 15 bases between the two germline ends. CDR3 nucleotide sequence: TGTGCCAGCAGACCGGGGGGGGGGCTCCTCCACTTT. Translated, it gives CASRPGGGLLHF.

J is TRBJ2-7 and V is TRBV12-3 or TRBV12-4; possible D gene TRBD1, 7 bases. V dropped 5 bases and J dropped 2 bases, with 10 bases sitting between them. CDR3 length: 13 residues. This CDR3 reads CASSRRGPYEQYF. The CDR3, as DNA: TGTGCCAGCAGTAGGAGGGGGCCCTACGAGCAGTACTTC.

The chain couples TRBV10-1 to TRBJ2-1; 9 bases map to TRBD2. Germline V gene sequence: CDR1 WNHNN, CDR2 SYGVQD (reference sequence). The CDR3 length is 20 residues. V lost 6 bases, J lost 0 bases, and 18 bases stayed unmatched. The DNA for the CDR3 is TGCGCCAGCAGATCCGCTACTGGGACTAGCAGGAAGAGCTCCTACAATGAGCAGTTCTTC. Translated, it gives CASRSATGTSRKSSYNEQFF.

This clonotype was seen repeatedly, ten times or more. The chain employs TRBV6-5 and TRBJ1-3; 8 bases align to TRBD1. In germline, CDR1 is MNHEY, CDR2 SVGAGI. The CDR3 covers 16 residues. The V segment lost 6 bases and the J segment 4 bases; nucleotides outside the gene matches: 11. The CDR3 DNA is TGTGCCAGCAGGAGTGGACAGGGAAAATCCGGAAACACCATATATTTT. Its protein product is CASRSGQGKSGNTIYF.

This clonotype is labeled as medium-sized. The rearrangement links TRBV12-3 or TRBV12-4 to TRBJ1-3; TRBD1 matches 9 bases. Germline trimming cut 6 bases from V and 4 bases from J; bases unmatched to any gene: 7. This CDR3 contains 15 residues. The CDR3 region is CASRLTGGEGNTIYF. The DNA for the CDR3 is TGTGCCAGCAGACTAACAGGGGGCGAAGGAAACACCATATATTTT.

This clonotype is medium-sized within its sample. The chain couples TRBV15 to TRBJ1-1, with TRBD1 matching over 8 bases. This CDR3 has 13 residues. Germline lookup yields CDR1 LNHNV and CDR2 YYDKDF (reference sequence). V dropped 3 bases and J dropped 8; count of bases not matched to a gene: 5. CDR3 coding DNA: TGTGCCACCAGCAGGCAGGGGGCAAGCGAAGCTTTCTTT. It translates to CATSRQGASEAFF.

By share of the sample, this clonotype is medium-sized (0.01 to 0.1%). The J gene is TRBJ2-7, the V gene TRBV6-2 or TRBV6-3, with 14 bases that match TRBD2. Looked up from germline, CDR1 is MNHEY and CDR2 is SVGEGT. The CDR3 consists of 16 residues. V lost 7 bases, J lost 4 bases, and 9 bases stayed unmatched. As DNA, the CDR3 is TGTGCCAGCAACCCGACTAGCGGGAGGGCCTATTACGAGCAGTACTTC. This gives the protein CASNPTSGRAYYEQYF.

This clonotype was detected a few times. The CDR3 bases are TGTGCCAGCAGCGACGACAGGGTGGGTGGCTACACCTTC. It is translated as CASSDDRVGGYTF. This sequence joins TRBV7-9 and TRBJ1-2; TRBD1 matches 7 bases. This CDR3 comprises 13 residues. With 5 bases clipped from V and 7 bases from J, the junction kept 7 bases outside the gene matches. Germline V gene data show CDR1 as SEHNR and CDR2 as FQNEAQ (reference sequence).